One sample yielded the 9 T cell receptor beta chains listed below, sequenced in a study of blood T cells in healthy people across ages. With a J-beta primer mix and a sample-barcoded 5' primer, a second PCR ran roughly 7 to 11 cycles. TCRdb recomputed calls from the 5' RACE reads with MiXCR, one row per CDR3 protein. The sample includes some 550,000 distinct CDR3 sequences, roughly 48% seen only once; the top ten take around 23%. Sequenced: blood. The receptors here all came from an elderly man in good health.

This clonotype was observed many times. The V gene is TRBV20-1, the J gene TRBJ2-7; TRBD1 matches 7 bases. Losses at the gene ends were 6 bases for V and 4 bases for J; bases not matched to a gene: 12. CDR1 and CDR2 from the germline V gene are DFQATT and SNEGSKA (reference sequence). The CDR3 extends over 14 amino acids. The CDR3 DNA is TGCAGTGCCAAGACTCCGGGACAGCCTTACGAGCAGTACTTC. It yields the protein CSAKTPGQPYEQYF.

The CDR3 loop reads CSARGPGTSGRSYNEQFF. The CDR3, as DNA: TGCAGTGCTAGGGGCCCCGGGACTAGCGGGAGGAGCTACAATGAGCAGTTCTTC. The chain employs TRBV20-1 and TRBJ2-1, with 15 bases that match TRBD2. Germline values: CDR1 DFQATT, CDR2 SNEGSKA (reference sequence). V shed 3 bases, J shed 3 bases, and the junction held 9 bases outside the gene matches. CDR3 size: 18 residues.

The rearrangement uses TRBV12-3 or TRBV12-4 and TRBJ1-1; D possibly corresponds to TRBD1 (5 bases). V dropped 3 bases and J dropped 11 bases, with 10 bases sitting between them. The CDR3 runs to 11 residues. The CDR3 protein is CASSFSGRAFF. CDR3 coding DNA: TGTGCCAGCAGTTTTTCGGGGCGGGCTTTCTTT.

This clonotype was found once. The chain links TRBV7-2 to TRBJ2-1; no definite D call. CDR1 is SGHTA, CDR2 FQGNSA, per germline. The V end was cut by 1 base, the J end by 6 bases, with 13 bases between. CDR3 length: 15 amino acids. This CDR3 is CASSLDWSGRNEQFF. DNA for the CDR3: TGTGCCAGCAGCTTAGATTGGTCAGGCCGCAATGAGCAGTTCTTC.

The genes are TRBV12-3 or TRBV12-4 and TRBJ2-3; D gene ambiguous. Trimming left V 6 bases short and J 4 bases short, with 8 bases between. CDR3 length equals 12 residues. The CDR3 DNA follows: TGTGCCAGCAGAGTGAGGCCAGATACGCAGTATTTT. Translating gives CASRVRPDTQYF.

This clonotype was found many times. This rearrangement joins TRBV28 to TRBJ2-6; D not resolved. The CDR3 covers 19 residues. V was pared by 7 bases and J by 0 bases, with 22 bases between. CDR1 and CDR2 (germline): MDHEN, SYDVKM. The CDR3 sequence is CASNPNGLSTFSGANVLTF. The CDR3 DNA is TGTGCCAGCAACCCCAATGGGCTTTCTACTTTCTCTGGGGCCAACGTCCTGACTTTC.

This clonotype occurred many times. V gene TRBV6-6 combines with J gene TRBJ1-5; D is unclear. V was trimmed by 4 bases and J by 0 bases, leaving 13 bases between them. Germline V gene data show CDR1 as MNHNY and CDR2 as SVGAGI (reference sequence). The CDR3 is made up of 16 amino acids. CDR3 region: CASSFTMGLSNQPQHF. The DNA of the CDR3 is TGTGCCAGCAGTTTCACTATGGGCCTTAGCAATCAGCCCCAGCATTTT.

The chain combines TRBV11-1 with TRBJ1-1; no definite D call. Germline CDR1 and CDR2: SGHAT and FQDESV (reference sequence). CDR3 length: 13 amino acids. Trimming removed 5 bases at V and 1 base at J, with 8 bases between. The DNA of the CDR3 is TGTGCCAGCAGCCTACCCGCGAACACTGAAGCTTTCTTT. It codes for CASSLPANTEAFF.

This clonotype was counted many times. The V call is TRBV6-6, the J call TRBJ2-3; TRBD2 is a possible D gene (5 bases). Germline assignment: CDR1 MNHNY and CDR2 SVGAGI (reference sequence). Between the trimmed V and J ends, which lost 6 bases and 0 bases, there was a span of 10 bases. The CDR3 totals 14 residues. For the CDR3, the DNA is TGTGCCAGCAGCCACTCGGGGAGCACAGATACGCAGTATTTT. As protein: CASSHSGSTDTQYF.